Reported below is one TCR beta chain. As yet, its antigen is unknown. The data were taken from a study of cytomegalovirus exposure and HLA in healthy donors. Study-wide context: One earlier analysis, a look at 150 million to 200 million T cells, found some 100 million unique TCR beta sequences.

The PCR had 60 Vbeta and 13 Jbeta primers. The method was immunoSEQ multiplex PCR; TCRdb's version includes in-frame clones alone and lacks a portion of them. The sample table sets out about 110,000 clones. Overall study results and limits: Most subjects had HLA-A and HLA-B alleles reportedly predicted accurately by TCR beta sequences.

The CDR3 consists of 15 residues. The sample comprised PBMCs. J is TRBJ2-3 and V is TRBV21-1; the D call of TRBD2 is as the table states it, not checked on the DNA. TRBV21-1 is flagged as a pseudogene. The sequence came from a man aged 25 to 45 in good health and CMV-seronegative. CDR3 DNA: TGTGCCAGCAGCCTCCGGGGGGGCGGGGGCCGAATACAGTATTTT. Translation gives CASSLRGGGGRIQYF.